The 7 T cell receptor beta chains below come from one sample, sequenced in a study of cytomegalovirus exposure and HLA in healthy donors. With 60 Vbeta and 13 Jbeta primers, the PCR was carried out. Clones were sequenced by immunoSEQ multiplex PCR, and TCRdb holds only the in-frame ones, with some missing. This sample's table reports under 250,000 clones. Sequenced: PBMCs. These receptors came from a girl aged 2 to 10 in good health and CMV-seropositive.

This rearrangement joins TRBV10-2 to TRBJ2-3; D perhaps matches TRBD1 (5 bases). Between the trimmed V and J ends, which lost 6 bases and 1 base, there was a span of 11 bases. The CDR3 runs 14 residues. Germline V gives CDR1 WSHSY, CDR2 SAAADI. DNA of the CDR3: TGCGCCAGCAGAGGACATGACGGCACAGATACGCAGTATTTT. Protein product: CASRGHDGTDTQYF.

This chain links TRBV7-8 with TRBJ1-4; D gene uncertain. This CDR3 is built from 15 residues. The germline V gene encodes CDR1 SGHVS and CDR2 FQNEAQ. The V gene lost 4 bases and the J gene lost 2 bases, with 11 bases spanning the gap. The CDR3, as DNA: TGTGCCAGCAGCTCCTACGGCGGGACTAATGAAAAACTGTTTTTT. The encoded protein is CASSSYGGTNEKLFF.

The chain employs TRBV5-1 and TRBJ2-7; 8 bases match TRBD1. V dropped 5 bases and J dropped 6; count of bases not matched to a gene: 7. Germline CDR1 and CDR2: SGHRS and YFSETQ. There are 13 residues in the CDR3. DNA for the CDR3: TGCGCCAGCAGGGACAGGGAATCCGTCGAGCAGTACTTC. As protein: CASRDRESVEQYF.

The chain links TRBV28 to TRBJ1-5; 7 bases line up with TRBD1. V dropped 8 bases and J dropped 9; count of bases not matched to a gene: 13. Germline V gene sequence: CDR1 MDHEN, CDR2 SYDVKM. The CDR3 loop spans 14 amino acids. The CDR3 nucleotides are TGTGCCAGCCGGACAGGCCAGGGGTCCGGGCCCCAGCATTTT. This translates into CASRTGQGSGPQHF.

V and J are TRBV29-1 and TRBJ1-1; 7 bases are a match to TRBD1. The germline V gene encodes CDR1 SQVTM and CDR2 ANQGSEA. Trimming at V came to 3 bases and at J to 0 bases, leaving 1 base not matched to a gene. This CDR3 spans 13 amino acids. The CDR3 is CSVDRGMNTEAFF. CDR3 nucleotides: TGCAGCGTTGACAGGGGGATGAACACTGAAGCTTTCTTT.

The V and J genes are TRBV11-2 and TRBJ2-1, with TRBD2 identical over 14 bases. Germline CDR1 SGHAT, CDR2 FQNNGV. CDR3 length: 15 residues. Trimming took 5 bases from V and 7 from J; bases not matched to a gene: 4. DNA of the CDR3: TGTGCCAGCAGCCCAAGGACTAGCGGGAGGAATGAGCAGTTCTTC. This encodes CASSPRTSGRNEQFF.

V and J are TRBV27 and TRBJ1-5; TRBD1 matches at 8 bases. This CDR3 has 14 amino acids. Germline values: CDR1 MNHEY, CDR2 SMNVEV (reference sequence). J lost 6 bases, V lost 6 bases, and 7 bases had no gene match. CDR3 loop: CASRGTGGIQPQHF. The CDR3 nucleotides read TGTGCCAGCAGGGGTACAGGGGGGATTCAGCCCCAGCATTTT.